This TCR beta chain is drawn from a study of breast tumors, draining lymph nodes, adjacent tissues. Regarding the study as a whole: The lymph node origin of tumor T cells was framed as consistent with a hypothesis, not demonstrated. Most tumor T cells seemingly derive from lymph node, then expand in tumor.

TCRdb re-called the multiplex PCR reads through MiXCR, storing one row per CDR3 protein. The data contain about 130,000 distinct CDR3 sequences, 21% of them singletons. Ten or more counts support this clonotype. Its target is not known. Samples came from axillary lymph nodes draining the breast cancer. The specimen was axillary lymph node tissue. This clonotype was sampled from a female donor with breast cancer. Some clones in this sample may be carry-over from other donors' samples.

The CDR3 DNA follows: TGTGCCACCAGTGATTCGATCCCGAGCTCCTATAATTCACCCCTCCACTTT. It translates to CATSDSIPSSYNSPLHF. The V call is TRBV24-1, the J call TRBJ1-6; D ambiguous. The length of the CDR3 is 17 residues. CDR1 and CDR2 (germline): KGHDR, SFDVKD. Trimming cost V 2 bases and J 0 bases, with 10 bases left between them.